This T cell receptor (beta chain) was profiled in a study of blood T cell repertoires in COVID-19. Study at large: PBMCs, B-cell-depleted T cells, or T cells provided the cDNA or gDNA that made up the material.

Produced via immunoSEQ multiplex PCR; TCRdb's table is partial and in-frame only. The sample comprises approximately 190,000 clones, around 83% of which are singletons, and just under 25% rests with the top ten. The CDR3 consists of 15 residues. Germline V gene lookup returns CDR1 WNHNN and CDR2 SYGVQD (reference sequence). Trimming cost V 0 bases and J 3 bases, with 8 bases left between them. The chain carries TRBV10-1 and TRBJ2-2; no clear D gene. Sequenced: PBMCs or T cells enriched from blood (not recorded which). The clonotype was recovered from a woman in her 40s in a cohort exposed to, infected with or recovered from COVID-19 (not recorded which). The CDR3 DNA is TGCGCCAGCAGTGAGTCGGGCAGCCACACCGGGGAGCTGTTTTTT. It encodes CASSESGSHTGELFF.